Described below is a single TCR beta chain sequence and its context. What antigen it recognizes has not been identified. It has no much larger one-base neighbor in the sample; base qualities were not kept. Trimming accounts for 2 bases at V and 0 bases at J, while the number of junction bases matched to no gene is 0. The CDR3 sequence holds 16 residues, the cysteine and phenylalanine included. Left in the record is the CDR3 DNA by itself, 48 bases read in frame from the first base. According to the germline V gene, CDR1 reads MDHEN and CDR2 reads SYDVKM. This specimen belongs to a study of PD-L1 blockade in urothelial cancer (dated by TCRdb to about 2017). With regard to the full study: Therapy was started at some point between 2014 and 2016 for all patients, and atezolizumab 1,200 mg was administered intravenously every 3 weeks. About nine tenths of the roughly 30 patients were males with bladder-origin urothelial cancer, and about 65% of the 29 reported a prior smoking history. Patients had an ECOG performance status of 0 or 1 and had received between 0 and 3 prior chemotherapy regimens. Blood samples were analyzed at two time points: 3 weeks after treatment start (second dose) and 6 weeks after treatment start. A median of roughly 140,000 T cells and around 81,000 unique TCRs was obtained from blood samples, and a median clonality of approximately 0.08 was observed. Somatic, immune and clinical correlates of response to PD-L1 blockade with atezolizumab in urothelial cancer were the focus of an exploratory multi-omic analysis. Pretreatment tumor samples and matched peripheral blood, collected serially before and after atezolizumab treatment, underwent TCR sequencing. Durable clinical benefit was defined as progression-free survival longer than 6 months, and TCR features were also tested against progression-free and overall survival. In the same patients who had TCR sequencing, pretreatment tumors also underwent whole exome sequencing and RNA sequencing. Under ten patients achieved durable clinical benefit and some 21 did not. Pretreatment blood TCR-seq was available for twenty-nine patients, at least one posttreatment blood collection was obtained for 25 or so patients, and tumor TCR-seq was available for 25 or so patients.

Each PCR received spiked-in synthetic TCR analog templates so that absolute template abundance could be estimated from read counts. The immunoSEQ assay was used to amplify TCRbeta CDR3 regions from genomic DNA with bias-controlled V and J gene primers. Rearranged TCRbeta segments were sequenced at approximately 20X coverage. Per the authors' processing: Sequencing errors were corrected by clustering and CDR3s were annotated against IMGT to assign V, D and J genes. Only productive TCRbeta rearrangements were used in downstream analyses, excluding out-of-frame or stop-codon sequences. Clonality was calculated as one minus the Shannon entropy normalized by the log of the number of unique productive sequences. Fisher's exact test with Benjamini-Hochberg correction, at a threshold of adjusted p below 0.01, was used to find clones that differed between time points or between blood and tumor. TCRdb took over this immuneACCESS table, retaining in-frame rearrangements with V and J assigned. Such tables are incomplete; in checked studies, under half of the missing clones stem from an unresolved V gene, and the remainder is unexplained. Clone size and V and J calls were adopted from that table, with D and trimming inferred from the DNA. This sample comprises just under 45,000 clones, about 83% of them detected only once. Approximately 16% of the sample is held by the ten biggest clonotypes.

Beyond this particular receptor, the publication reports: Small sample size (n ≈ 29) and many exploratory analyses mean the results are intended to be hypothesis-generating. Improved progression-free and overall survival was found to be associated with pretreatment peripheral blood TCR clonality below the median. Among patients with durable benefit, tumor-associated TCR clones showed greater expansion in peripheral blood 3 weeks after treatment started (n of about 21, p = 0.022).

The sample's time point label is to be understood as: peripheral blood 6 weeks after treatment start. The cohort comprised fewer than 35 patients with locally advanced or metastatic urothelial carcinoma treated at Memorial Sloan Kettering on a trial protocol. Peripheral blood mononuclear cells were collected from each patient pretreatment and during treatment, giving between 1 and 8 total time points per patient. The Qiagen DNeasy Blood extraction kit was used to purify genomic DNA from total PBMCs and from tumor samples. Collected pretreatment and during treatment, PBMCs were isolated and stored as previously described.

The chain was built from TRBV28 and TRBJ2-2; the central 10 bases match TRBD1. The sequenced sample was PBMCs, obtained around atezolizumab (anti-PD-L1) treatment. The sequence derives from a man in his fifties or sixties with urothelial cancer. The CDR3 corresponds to CASSLGQGANTGELFF. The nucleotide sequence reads TGTGCCAGCAGTTTAGGACAGGGGGCGAACACCGGGGAGCTGTTTTTT.